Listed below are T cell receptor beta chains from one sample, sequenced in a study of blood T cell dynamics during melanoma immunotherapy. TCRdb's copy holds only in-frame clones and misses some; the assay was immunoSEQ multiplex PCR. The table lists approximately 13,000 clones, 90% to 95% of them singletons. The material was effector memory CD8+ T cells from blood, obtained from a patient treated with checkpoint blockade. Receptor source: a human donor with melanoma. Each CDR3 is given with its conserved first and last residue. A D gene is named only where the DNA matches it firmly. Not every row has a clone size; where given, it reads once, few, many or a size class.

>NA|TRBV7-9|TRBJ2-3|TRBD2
TGTGCCAGCAGCCCCCCTGAGGCTAGCGGGAGGCGGAGAGCAGATACGCAGTATTTT
CASSPPEASGRRRADTQYF
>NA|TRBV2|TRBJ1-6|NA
TGTGCCAGCAGTGAAAGGGACCCTAGGAGCTCCTATAATTCACCCCTCCACTTT
CASSERDPRSSYNSPLHF
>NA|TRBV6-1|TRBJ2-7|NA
TGTGCCAGCAGTGCCCGACAACTCTACGAGCAGTACTTC
CASSARQLYEQYF
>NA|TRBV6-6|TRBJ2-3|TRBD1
TGTGCCAGCACGGGGCAGGGGGCGGCGGTAGATACGCAGTATTTT
CASTGQGAAVDTQYF
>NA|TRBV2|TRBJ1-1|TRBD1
TGTGCCAGCAGTGGGGGACAGGTACGCAACACTGAAGCTTTCTTT
CASSGGQVRNTEAFF
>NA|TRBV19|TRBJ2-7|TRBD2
TGTGCCAGTAGTGTTGGACTAGCGGACTACGAGCAGTACTTC
CASSVGLADYEQYF
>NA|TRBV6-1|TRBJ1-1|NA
TGTGCCAGCCGCAACGGGGTGGCGGCTTTCTTT
CASRNGVAAFF
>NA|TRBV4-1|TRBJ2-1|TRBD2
TGCGCCAGCAGCCAAGGGGGGGGTGCCTACAATGAGCAGTTCTTC
CASSQGGGAYNEQFF
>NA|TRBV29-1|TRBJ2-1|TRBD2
TGCAGCGACGGACTAGCGGGAGTGGATGAGCAGTTCTTC
CSDGLAGVDEQFF
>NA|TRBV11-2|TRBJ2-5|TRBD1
TGTGCCAGCAGCTCACAGGGGGCAGAGGAGACCCAGTACTTC
CASSSQGAEETQYF
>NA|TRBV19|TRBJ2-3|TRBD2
TGTGCCAGGATCCTAGCGGGGACAATCTCCACAGATACGCAGTATTTT
CARILAGTISTDTQYF
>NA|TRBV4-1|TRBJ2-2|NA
TGCGCCAGCAGCCAAGACAAGAACACCGGGGAGCTGTTTTTT
CASSQDKNTGELFF
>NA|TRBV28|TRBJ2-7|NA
TGTGCCAGCAGTTTTTGGGGGGTCGAGCAGTACTTC
CASSFWGVEQYF
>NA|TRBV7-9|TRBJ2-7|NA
TGTGCCAGCAGCGAGGAAGGTCAGGCGTCCTACGAGCAGTACTTC
CASSEEGQASYEQYF
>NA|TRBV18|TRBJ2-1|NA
TGTGCCAGCTCACTCGGGTTGGAGCAGTTCTTC
CASSLGLEQFF
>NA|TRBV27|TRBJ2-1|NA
TGTGCCAGCAGTTTAGCGCCCGGCCTATACAATGAGCAGTTCTTC
CASSLAPGLYNEQFF
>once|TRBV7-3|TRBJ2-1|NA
TGTGCCAGCAGCTTAGGAGATAATGAGCAGTTCTTC
CASSLGDNEQFF
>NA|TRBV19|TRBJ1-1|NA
TGTGCCAGTACCCAACAAGGCACTGAAGCTTTCTTT
CASTQQGTEAFF
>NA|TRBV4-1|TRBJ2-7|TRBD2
TGCGCCAGCAGCCAAGATCTTACTAGCGGGAGCGTCGAGCAGTACTTC
CASSQDLTSGSVEQYF
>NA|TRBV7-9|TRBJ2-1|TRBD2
TGTTCCAGCTTTAAACTAGCGGGAGCGCAGTTCTTC
CSSFKLAGAQFF
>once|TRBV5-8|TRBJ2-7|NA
TGTGCCAGCAGCCCAGGTTCATTCTCCTACGAGCAGTACTTC
CASSPGSFSYEQYF
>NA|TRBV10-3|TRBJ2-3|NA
TGTGCCATCAGGTATGGGGAGAAAGATCCAGATACGCAGTATTTT
CAIRYGEKDPDTQYF
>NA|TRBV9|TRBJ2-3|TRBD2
TGTGCCAGCAGCGTACAGCGGGAGATCTCAGATACGCAGTATTTT
CASSVQREISDTQYF
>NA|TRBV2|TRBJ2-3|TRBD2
TGTGCCAGCAGCCCCGGGACTAGCGGGAGAGCAGGGGTAGATACGCAGTATTTT
CASSPGTSGRAGVDTQYF
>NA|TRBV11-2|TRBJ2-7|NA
TGTGCCAGCAGCTCACCCGGGACTGCGAGTATGTACGAGCAGTACTTC
CASSSPGTASMYEQYF
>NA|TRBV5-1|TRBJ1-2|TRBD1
TGCGCCAGCAGCTACCGGGACAGGGCTCTTGGCTATGGCTACACCTTC
CASSYRDRALGYGYTF
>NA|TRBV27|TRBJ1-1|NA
TGTGCCAGCAGTTTTACGGGGGGCACTGAAGCTTTCTTT
CASSFTGGTEAFF
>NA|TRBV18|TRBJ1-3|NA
TGTGCCAGCTCACCATTTAGACAACAGGGTCCCTCTGGAAACACCATATATTTT
CASSPFRQQGPSGNTIYF
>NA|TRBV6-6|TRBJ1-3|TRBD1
TGTGCCAGCAGTTACTCGGACAGGGAAGGGGACACCATATATTTT
CASSYSDREGDTIYF
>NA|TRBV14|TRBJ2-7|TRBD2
TGTGCCAGCAGCCAAGAAACGGGAGGGTTCTACGAGCAGTACTTC
CASSQETGGFYEQYF
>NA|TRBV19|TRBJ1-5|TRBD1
TGTGCCAGTACTAGGACAGGGATAAGCAATCAGCCCCAGCATTTT
CASTRTGISNQPQHF
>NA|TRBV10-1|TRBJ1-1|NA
TGCGCCAGCAGTGATGAGGGGCGCCATGAAGCTTTCTTT
CASSDEGRHEAFF
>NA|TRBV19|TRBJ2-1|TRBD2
TGTGCCAGTGTAGCGGGAGCGGGCTACAATGAGCAGTTCTTC
CASVAGAGYNEQFF
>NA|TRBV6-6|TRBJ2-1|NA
TGTGCCAGCAGTTATTGGTGGCAGGACCCAGGGAATGAGCAGTTCTTC
CASSYWWQDPGNEQFF
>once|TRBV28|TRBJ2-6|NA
TGTGCCAGCAGCCTAGCGTACCACTCTGGGGCCAACGTCCTGACTTTC
CASSLAYHSGANVLTF
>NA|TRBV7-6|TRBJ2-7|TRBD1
TGTGCCAGCAGCCAGACAGGGGCAAAAGGGGACGAGCAGTACTTC
CASSQTGAKGDEQYF
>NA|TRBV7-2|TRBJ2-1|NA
TGTGCCAGCAGCTTAAAGTGGAAAGGATCTTTGACGAATGAGCAGTTCTTC
CASSLKWKGSLTNEQFF
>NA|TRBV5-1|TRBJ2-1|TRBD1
TGCGCCAGTGAACCCGGGACAGGGGGTTTCTATGAGCAGTTCTTC
CASEPGTGGFYEQFF
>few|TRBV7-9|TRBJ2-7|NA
TGTGCCAGCAGTTTCGGGACACCTTCCTACGAGCAGTACTTC
CASSFGTPSYEQYF
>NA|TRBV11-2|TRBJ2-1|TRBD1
TGTGCCAGCAGCTTTTATTCGGACAGGGTAAATGAGCAGTTCTTC
CASSFYSDRVNEQFF
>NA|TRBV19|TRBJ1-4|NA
TGTGCCAGTAGCCAAGTGGGGGGTGATGAAAAACTGTTTTTT
CASSQVGGDEKLFF
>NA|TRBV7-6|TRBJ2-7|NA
TGTGCCAGCAGCTTGACCGATTACGAGCAGTACTTC
CASSLTDYEQYF